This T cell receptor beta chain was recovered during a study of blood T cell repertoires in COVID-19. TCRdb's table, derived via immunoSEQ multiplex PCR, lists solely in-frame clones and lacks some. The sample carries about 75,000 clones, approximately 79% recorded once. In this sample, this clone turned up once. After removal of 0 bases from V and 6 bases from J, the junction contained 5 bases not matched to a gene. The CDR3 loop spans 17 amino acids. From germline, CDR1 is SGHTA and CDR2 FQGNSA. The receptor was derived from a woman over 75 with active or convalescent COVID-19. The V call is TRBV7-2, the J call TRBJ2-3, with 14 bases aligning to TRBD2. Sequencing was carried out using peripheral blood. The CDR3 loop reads CASSLAWTSGGWDTQYF. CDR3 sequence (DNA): TGTGCCAGCAGCTTAGCCTGGACTAGCGGGGGGTGGGATACGCAGTATTTT.